This passage covers 12 T cell receptor beta chains from one sample sequenced in a study of early T cells in non-severe SARS-CoV-2 infection. TCRdb independently ran MiXCR on the 5' RACE reads; one entry per CDR3 protein. The table shows about 71,000 distinct CDR3 sequences, with roughly 13% occurring only once. The specimen was whole blood. These receptors were collected from an adult who was a healthcare worker with PCR-confirmed SARS-CoV-2 infection or an uninfected control (not recorded which).

This clonotype came up many times. This chain uses TRBV9 with TRBJ1-4, with D possibly matching TRBD1 (5 bases). CDR3 length equals 14 residues. Between the trimmed V and J ends, which lost 2 bases and 7 bases, there was a span of 12 bases. Germline values: CDR1 SGDLS, CDR2 YYNGEE. The CDR3 sequence is CASSVGGRGEKLFF. The CDR3 DNA is TGTGCCAGCAGCGTCGGAGGGAGGGGTGAAAAACTGTTTTTT.

In its sample, this clonotype was seen many times. The chain combines TRBV4-3 with TRBJ1-2, with D unclear. The germline V and J ends were trimmed by 0 bases and 5 bases, with 7 bases remaining between them. The CDR3 is made up of 13 amino acids. Germline CDR1 and CDR2: LGHNA and YSLEER. The CDR3 region is CASSQDLGYGYTF. The CDR3 DNA sequence: TGCGCCAGCAGCCAAGACTTAGGATATGGCTACACCTTC.

CDR3 DNA sequence: TGTGCCAGTACCCTGGGGGGCACGGCGGATGAGCAGTTCTTC. Translated: CASTLGGTADEQFF. This rearrangement joins TRBV19 to TRBJ2-1; either TRBD1 or TRBD2 may fit D (6 bases each). Germline-derived CDR1 and CDR2 are LNHDA and SQIVND (reference sequence). The CDR3 runs 14 residues. V lost 7 bases, J lost 8 bases, and 18 bases lay in between.

The chain has TRBV11-2 and TRBJ1-2; 10 nucleotides align to TRBD1. This CDR3 is built from 14 residues. The J segment lost 8 bases and the V segment lost 3 bases, leaving 6 bases of the junction unmatched. The germline V gene encodes CDR1 SGHAT and CDR2 FQNNGV. The CDR3 reads CASSLGQGLGGYTF. In DNA, the CDR3 is TGTGCCAGCAGCTTGGGACAGGGGTTGGGCGGCTACACCTTC.

V gene TRBV3-1 combines with J gene TRBJ2-1; no clear D. The CDR3 sequence is 15 residues long. Per germline, CDR1 LGHDT and CDR2 YNNKEL (reference sequence). V dropped 0 bases and J dropped 8 bases, with 14 bases sitting between them. The CDR3 loop is CASSQEARIVDEQFF. The CDR3 DNA reads TGTGCCAGCAGCCAAGAGGCCCGGATTGTGGATGAGCAGTTCTTC.

Ten or more counts support this clonotype. V and J are TRBV29-1 and TRBJ2-3, with TRBD2 identical over 13 bases. The V gene end was trimmed by 7 bases and the J gene end by 5 bases; junction bases not matched to a gene: 9. This CDR3 has 15 residues. Germline V gene data show CDR1 as SQVTM and CDR2 as ANQGSEA. The DNA of the CDR3 is TGCAGCGCTCGACTAGCGGGGGGCCTGAAAGATACGCAGTATTTT. Protein: CSARLAGGLKDTQYF.

This clonotype was observed many times. The genes are TRBV29-1 and TRBJ1-5, with 7 bases lining up with TRBD1. The CDR3 runs to 16 residues. Germline loops: CDR1 SQVTM, CDR2 ANQGSEA. V was clipped by 7 bases and J by 3 bases; unmatched bases: 15. The CDR3 DNA follows: TGCAGCGCTACACTAGCCGGGACAGCCTTCAATCAGCCCCAGCATTTT. Its protein product is CSATLAGTAFNQPQHF.

This clonotype was seen at least ten times. The chain has TRBV14 and TRBJ2-6; the match to TRBD1 covers 8 bases. The CDR3 covers 17 residues. After removal of 3 bases from V and 0 bases from J, the junction contained 4 bases not matched to a gene. Germline V gene sequence: CDR1 SGHDN, CDR2 FVKESK. The CDR3 DNA reads TGTGCCAGCAGCCACGGACAGGGCCGCTCTGGGGCCAACGTCCTGACTTTC. Amino acids: CASSHGQGRSGANVLTF. Filled out from reference TRBV14 and TRBJ2-6, the complete variable domain reads EAGVTQFPSHSVIEKGQTVTLRCDPISGHDNLYWYRRVMGKEIKFLLHFVKESKQDESGMPNNRFLAERTGGTYSTLKVQPAELEDSGVYFCASSHGQGRSGANVLTFGAGSRLTVL.

J is TRBJ2-2 and V is TRBV4-3, with 7 bases aligning to TRBD1. The CDR3 covers 14 residues. Germline V gives CDR1 LGHNA, CDR2 YSLEER. The trim removed 0 bases at V and 7 bases at J, leaving 2 bases unmatched. The CDR3, as DNA: TGCGCCAGCAGCCAAGATGACAGGGTCGGGGAGCTGTTTTTT. Its protein product is CASSQDDRVGELFF.

V is TRBV6-6 and J is TRBJ1-1; D is possibly TRBD1 (6 bases). The germline gives CDR1 MNHNY, CDR2 SVGAGI (reference sequence). V gave up 4 bases and J gave up 7 bases, with 13 bases separating them. The CDR3 is made up of 13 amino acids. CDR3 residues: CASSSRRDNEAFF. The DNA of the CDR3 is TGTGCCAGCAGTTCCCGCCGGGACAATGAAGCTTTCTTT.

The J gene is TRBJ2-1, the V gene TRBV20-1; the D gene is possibly TRBD2 (5 bases). The CDR3 contains 13 residues. The germline CDR1 and CDR2 sequences are DFQATT and SNEGSKA (reference sequence). The ends were cut back, 3 bases at V and 2 bases at J, with 8 bases in the middle. CDR3 in amino acids: CSARGVTYNEQFF. The CDR3, as DNA: TGCAGTGCTAGGGGAGTTACCTACAATGAGCAGTTCTTC.

This clonotype was seen a single time. The chain joins TRBV5-1 to TRBJ2-3, with TRBD2 matching 13 bases. Germline CDR1 reads SGHRS; CDR2 reads YFSETQ. J lost 3 bases, V lost 3 bases, and 1 base had no gene match. This CDR3 is built from 15 residues. The CDR3 loop reads CASSSGLAGTDTQYF. DNA of the CDR3: TGCGCCAGCAGCTCGGGACTAGCGGGGACAGATACGCAGTATTTT. The whole variable domain, remainder taken from reference TRBV5-1 and TRBJ2-3, is KAGVTQTPRYLIKTRGQQVTLSCSPISGHRSVSWYQQTPGQGLQFLFEYFSETQRNKGNFPGRFSGRQFSNSRSEMNVSTLELGDSALYLCASSSGLAGTDTQYFGPGTRLTVL.